Listed here is a single T cell receptor beta chain. Antigen specificity is unknown. The validation cohort, a group of 120 or so subjects, included the donors and was separate from the approximately 700-subject first cohort. The CDR3 contains 16 residues. The J segment lost 9 bases and the V segment lost 4 bases, leaving 15 bases of the junction unmatched. CDR1 is LNHNV and CDR2 is YYDKDF in the germline V gene (reference sequence). This specimen comes from a study of cytomegalovirus exposure and HLA in healthy donors. Study-wide results and limits: Rare TCR sequences predominated, though certain public TCRs were found in many donors. Altogether, about 160 TCR beta chains were recorded as cytomegalovirus-associated.

Sequencing used immunoSEQ multiplex PCR; TCRdb keeps in-frame clones, though not all of them. Of around 230,000 clones in the sample, more than 75% were seen once. Sequences were obtained from PBMCs. This sequence originates from a woman aged 30 to 39 in good health and CMV-seropositive. This rearrangement joins TRBV15 to TRBJ1-5, with 7 bases lining up with TRBD1. The CDR3 is CATSKGADRREGPQHF. The CDR3 DNA reads TGTGCCACCAGCAAGGGTGCGGACAGGCGTGAGGGGCCCCAGCATTTT.